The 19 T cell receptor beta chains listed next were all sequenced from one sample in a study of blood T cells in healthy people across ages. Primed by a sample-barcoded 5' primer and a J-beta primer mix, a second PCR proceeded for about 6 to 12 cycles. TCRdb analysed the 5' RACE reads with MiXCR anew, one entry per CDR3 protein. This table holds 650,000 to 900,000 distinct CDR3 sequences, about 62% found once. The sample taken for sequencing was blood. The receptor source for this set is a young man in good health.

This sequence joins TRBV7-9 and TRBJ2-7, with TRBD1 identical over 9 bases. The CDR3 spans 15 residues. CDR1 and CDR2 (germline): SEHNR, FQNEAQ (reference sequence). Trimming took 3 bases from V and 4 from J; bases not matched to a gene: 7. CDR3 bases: TGTGCCAGCAGCTTTGCCGGGACAGGGTTGTACGAGCAGTACTTC. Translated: CASSFAGTGLYEQYF.

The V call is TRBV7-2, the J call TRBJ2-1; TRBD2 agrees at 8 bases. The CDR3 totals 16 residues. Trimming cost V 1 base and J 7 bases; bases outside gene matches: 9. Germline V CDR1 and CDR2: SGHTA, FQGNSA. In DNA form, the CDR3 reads TGTGCCAGCAGCTTAGTCCGGACTAGCCTAGGGAATGAGCAGTTCTTC. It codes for CASSLVRTSLGNEQFF. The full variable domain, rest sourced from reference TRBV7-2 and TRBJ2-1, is GAGVSQSPSNKVTEKGKDVELRCDPISGHTALYWYRQSLGQGLEFLIYFQGNSAPDKSGLPSDRFSAERTGGSVSTLTIQRTQQEDSAVYLCASSLVRTSLGNEQFFGPGTRLTVL.

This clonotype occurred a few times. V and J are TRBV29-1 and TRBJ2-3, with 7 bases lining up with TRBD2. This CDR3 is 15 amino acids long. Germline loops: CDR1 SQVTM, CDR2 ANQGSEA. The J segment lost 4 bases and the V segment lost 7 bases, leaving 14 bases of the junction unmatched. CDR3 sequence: CSAGRIRGVADTQYF. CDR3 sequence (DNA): TGCAGCGCCGGCAGGATCCGGGGGGTTGCAGATACGCAGTATTTT.

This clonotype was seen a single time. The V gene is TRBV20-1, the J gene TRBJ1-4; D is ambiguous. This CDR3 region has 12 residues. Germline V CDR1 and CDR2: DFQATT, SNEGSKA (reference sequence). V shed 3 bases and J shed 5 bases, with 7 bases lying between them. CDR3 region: CSASLQNEKLFF. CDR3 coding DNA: TGCAGTGCTAGTCTTCAGAATGAAAAACTGTTTTTT.

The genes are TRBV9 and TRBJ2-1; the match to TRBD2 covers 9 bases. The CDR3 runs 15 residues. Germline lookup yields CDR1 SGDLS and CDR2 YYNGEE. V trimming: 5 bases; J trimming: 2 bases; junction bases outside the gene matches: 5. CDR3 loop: CASSRSGGPYNEQFF. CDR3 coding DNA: TGTGCCAGCAGTCGAAGCGGGGGGCCCTACAATGAGCAGTTCTTC. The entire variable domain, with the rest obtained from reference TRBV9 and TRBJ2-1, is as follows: DSGVTQTPKHLITATGQRVTLRCSPRSGDLSVYWYQQSLDQGLQFLIQYYNGEERAKGNILERFSAQQFPDLHSELNLSSLELGDSALYFCASSRSGGPYNEQFFGPGTRLTVL.

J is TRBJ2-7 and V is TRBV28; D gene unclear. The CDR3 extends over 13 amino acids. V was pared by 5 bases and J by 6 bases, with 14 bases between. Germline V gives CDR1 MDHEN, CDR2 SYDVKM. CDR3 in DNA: TGTGCCAGCAGTGTTGGGGTGGGGTGCGAGCAGTACTTC. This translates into CASSVGVGCEQYF.

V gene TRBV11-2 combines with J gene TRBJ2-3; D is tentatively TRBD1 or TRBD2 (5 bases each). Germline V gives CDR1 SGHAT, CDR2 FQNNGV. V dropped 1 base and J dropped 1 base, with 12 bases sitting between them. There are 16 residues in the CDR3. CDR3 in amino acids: CASSLALRGGTDTQYF. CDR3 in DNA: TGTGCCAGCAGCTTAGCCCTAAGGGGAGGCACAGATACGCAGTATTTT.

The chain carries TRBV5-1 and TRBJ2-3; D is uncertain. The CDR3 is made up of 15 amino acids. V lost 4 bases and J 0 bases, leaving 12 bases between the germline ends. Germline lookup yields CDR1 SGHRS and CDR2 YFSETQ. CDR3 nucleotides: TGCGCCAGCAGCGTGGACGGAACTAGCACAGATACGCAGTATTTT. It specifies CASSVDGTSTDTQYF.

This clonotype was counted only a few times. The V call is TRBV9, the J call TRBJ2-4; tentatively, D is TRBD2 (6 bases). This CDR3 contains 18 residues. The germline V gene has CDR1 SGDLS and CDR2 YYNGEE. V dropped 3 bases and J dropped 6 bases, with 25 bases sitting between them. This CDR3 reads CASSEGGGAPSIGNIQYF. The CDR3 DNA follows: TGTGCCAGCAGCGAGGGAGGCGGGGCCCCATCTATCGGAAACATTCAGTACTTC. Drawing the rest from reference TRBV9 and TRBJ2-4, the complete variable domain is DSGVTQTPKHLITATGQRVTLRCSPRSGDLSVYWYQQSLDQGLQFLIQYYNGEERAKGNILERFSAQQFPDLHSELNLSSLELGDSALYFCASSEGGGAPSIGNIQYFGAGTRLSVL.

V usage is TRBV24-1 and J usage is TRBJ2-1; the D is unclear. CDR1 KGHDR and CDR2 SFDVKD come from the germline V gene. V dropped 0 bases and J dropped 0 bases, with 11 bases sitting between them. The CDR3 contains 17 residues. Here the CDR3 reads CATSDLDRPYSYNEQFF. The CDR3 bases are TGTGCCACCAGTGATTTGGACCGTCCCTACTCCTACAATGAGCAGTTCTTC.

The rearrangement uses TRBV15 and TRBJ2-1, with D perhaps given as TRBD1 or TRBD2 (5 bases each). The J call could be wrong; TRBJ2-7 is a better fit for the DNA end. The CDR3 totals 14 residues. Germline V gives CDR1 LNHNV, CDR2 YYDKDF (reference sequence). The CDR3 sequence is CATSSQGTIYEQYF. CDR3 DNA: TGTGCCACCAGCAGCCAAGGGACCATTTACGAGCAGTACTTC.

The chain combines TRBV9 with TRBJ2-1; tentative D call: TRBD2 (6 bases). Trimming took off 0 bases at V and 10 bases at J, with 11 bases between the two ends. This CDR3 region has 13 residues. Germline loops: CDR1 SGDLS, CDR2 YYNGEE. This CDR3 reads CASSVGTITEQFF. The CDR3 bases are TGTGCCAGCAGCGTAGGGACTATAACGGAGCAGTTCTTC.

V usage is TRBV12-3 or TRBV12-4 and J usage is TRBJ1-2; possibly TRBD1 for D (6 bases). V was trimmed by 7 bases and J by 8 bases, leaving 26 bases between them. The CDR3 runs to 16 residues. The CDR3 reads CASKKGQQGPQGGYTF. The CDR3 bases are TGTGCCAGCAAGAAGGGCCAACAGGGCCCCCAAGGGGGCTACACCTTC.

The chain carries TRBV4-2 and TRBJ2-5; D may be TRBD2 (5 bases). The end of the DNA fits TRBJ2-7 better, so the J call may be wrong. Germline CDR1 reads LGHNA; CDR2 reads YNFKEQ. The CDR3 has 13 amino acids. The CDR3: CASSQAGNYEQYF. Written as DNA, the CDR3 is TGTGCCAGCAGCCAGGCCGGGAATTACGAGCAGTACTTC.

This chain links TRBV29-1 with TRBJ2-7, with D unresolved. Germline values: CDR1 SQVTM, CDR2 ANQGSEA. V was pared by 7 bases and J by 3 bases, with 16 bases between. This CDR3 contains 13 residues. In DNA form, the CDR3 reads TGCAGCGGTGGGCCTTCGGACGGCTACGAGCAGTACTTC. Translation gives CSGGPSDGYEQYF.

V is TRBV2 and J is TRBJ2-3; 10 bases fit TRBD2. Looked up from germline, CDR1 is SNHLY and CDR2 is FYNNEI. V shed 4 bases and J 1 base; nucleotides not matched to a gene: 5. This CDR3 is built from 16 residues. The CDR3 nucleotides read TGTGCCAGCAGTGCCTCGCTAGCGGGGGGCACAGATACGCAGTATTTT. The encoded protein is CASSASLAGGTDTQYF.

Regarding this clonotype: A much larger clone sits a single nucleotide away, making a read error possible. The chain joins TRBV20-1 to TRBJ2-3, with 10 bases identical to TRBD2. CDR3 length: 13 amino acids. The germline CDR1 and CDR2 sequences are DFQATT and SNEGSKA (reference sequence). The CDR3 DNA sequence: TGCAGGGCTAGAGCGGGGGGGTCAGATACGCAGTATTTT. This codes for CRARAGGSDTQYF.

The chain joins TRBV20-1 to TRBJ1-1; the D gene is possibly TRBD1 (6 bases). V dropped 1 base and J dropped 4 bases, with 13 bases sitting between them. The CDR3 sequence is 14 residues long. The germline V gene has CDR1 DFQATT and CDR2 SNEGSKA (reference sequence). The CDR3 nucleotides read TGCAGTGCTAGAGTGGGGGGGGCGGGCACTGAAGCTTTCTTT. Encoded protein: CSARVGGAGTEAFF.

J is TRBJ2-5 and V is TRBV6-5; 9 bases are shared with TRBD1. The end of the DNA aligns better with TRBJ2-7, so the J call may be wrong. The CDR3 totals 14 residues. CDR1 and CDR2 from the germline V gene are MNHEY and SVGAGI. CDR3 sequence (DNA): TGTGCCAGCAGTCAGGGACAGGGATTTGTCGAGCAGTACTTC. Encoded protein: CASSQGQGFVEQYF.